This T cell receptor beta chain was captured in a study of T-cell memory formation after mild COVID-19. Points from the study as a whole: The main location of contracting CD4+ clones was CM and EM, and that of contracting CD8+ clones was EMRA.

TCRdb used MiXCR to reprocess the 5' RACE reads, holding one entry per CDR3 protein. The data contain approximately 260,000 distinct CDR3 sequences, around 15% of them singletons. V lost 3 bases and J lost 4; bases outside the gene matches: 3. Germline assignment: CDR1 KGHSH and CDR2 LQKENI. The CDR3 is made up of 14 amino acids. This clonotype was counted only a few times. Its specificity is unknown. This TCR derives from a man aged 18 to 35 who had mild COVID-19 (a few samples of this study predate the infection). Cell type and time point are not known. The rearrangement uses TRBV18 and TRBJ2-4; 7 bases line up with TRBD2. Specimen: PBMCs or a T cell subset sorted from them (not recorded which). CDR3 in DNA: TGTGCCAGCTCACCGGGAGGGTTGAAAAACATTCAGTACTTC. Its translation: CASSPGGLKNIQYF.